The rows below give T cell receptor beta chains drawn from one sample of a study of Graves' ophthalmopathy and Graves' hyperthyroidism. TCRdb ran MiXCR on the multiplex PCR reads and lists one entry per CDR3 protein. The table has around 520,000 distinct CDR3 sequences, roughly 40% seen once; the top ten hold 4% to 5%. Sequencing was performed on peripheral blood or thyroid tissue (not recorded which). The origin of the receptors is an adult man with Graves' hyperthyroidism. The CDR3 runs from the conserved cysteine through the conserved F or W. A D gene is named only where the DNA matches it firmly. Clone size appears in some rows only: once, few, many, or a class for an expanded clone.

d_call,v_call,clone_size,j_call,cdr3_nt,cdr3_aa
.,TRBV29-1,.,TRBJ2-7,TGCAGCTTCCGGGACTGGGGCTACGAGCAGTACTTC,CSFRDWGYEQYF
.,TRBV2,.,TRBJ1-1,TGTGCCTGGATAGCCGGGAACACTGAAGCTTTCTTT,CAWIAGNTEAFF
TRBD1,TRBV19,.,TRBJ2-2,TGTGCCAGTAGTGGCCGGGACAGATACACCGGGGAGCTGTTTTTT,CASSGRDRYTGELFF
.,TRBV7-8,.,TRBJ2-1,TGTGCCAGCAGCTTAGAGGACAGCTACAATGAGCAGTTCTTC,CASSLEDSYNEQFF
TRBD1,TRBV19,few,TRBJ1-2,TGTGCCAGTAGTACGGGGGACAGGGGGCTTGGCTACACCTTC,CASSTGDRGLGYTF
.,TRBV6-5,few,TRBJ1-4,TGTGCCAGCAGCCCAGGTGGTTCTGAAAAACTGTTTTTT,CASSPGGSEKLFF
.,TRBV29-1,many,TRBJ1-2,TGCAGCGTTGAAACAGTTGGCTACACCTTC,CSVETVGYTF
TRBD1,TRBV7-8,.,TRBJ2-7,TGTGCCAGCTCACCCCCGGCAGGGGGCGGCGAGCAGTACTTC,CASSPPAGGGEQYF
TRBD1,TRBV4-1,many,TRBJ1-2,TGCGCCAGCAGCCAAGTCGGCGGACAGGGACTCGCTGGCTACACCTTC,CASSQVGGQGLAGYTF
.,TRBV7-6,.,TRBJ2-1,TGTGCCAGCAGCTTGGTCGTTGGGCGGGGCAATGAGCAGTTCTTC,CASSLVVGRGNEQFF
TRBD2,TRBV7-9,many,TRBJ2-7,TGTGCCAGCAGTTTCCCCGGGACTAGCGGAAGCGAGCAGTACTTC,CASSFPGTSGSEQYF
.,TRBV24-1,few,TRBJ2-2,TGTGCCACCAGTGCCCTGAGATGGCTAGCGAGGGACACCGGGGAGCTGTTTTTT,CATSALRWLARDTGELFF
.,TRBV2,.,TRBJ1-4,TGTGCCAGCAGGCGCCGGACAGCAACTAATGAAAAACTGTTTTTT,CASRRRTATNEKLFF
.,TRBV29-1,many,TRBJ2-2,TGCAGCGCTGCGACGGGGACCGGGGAGCTGTTTTTT,CSAATGTGELFF
.,TRBV11-3,many,TRBJ2-7,TGTGCCAGCAGCTTAGGACTCCAGGGGAAATCCTACGAGCAGTACTTC,CASSLGLQGKSYEQYF
.,TRBV2,.,TRBJ1-2,TGTGCCTGGGAACCCCTCGGGAGGGGTATCGACTATGGCTACACCTTC,CAWEPLGRGIDYGYTF